A selection of T cell receptor beta chains follows, all from one sample in a study of shared clonotypes between healthy human individuals. Assay: immunoSEQ multiplex PCR; the TCRdb copy retains only in-frame clones and omits some. The sample holds some 1 million clones; approximately 68% are singletons and the top ten take roughly 1.5%. Sequencing input: memory CD4+ T cells sorted from blood. The origin of the receptors is a man between 18 and 35 years old in good health. The CDR3 runs from the conserved cysteine through the conserved F or W. D genes are given only for firm matches. A row's size may be missing; if present it is once, few, many or a size class.

len | abundance | j_gene | v_gene | d_gene | CDR3aa | CDR3nt
14 | - | TRBJ2-7 | TRBV7-9 | TRBD2 | CASSSMRGNYEQYF | TGTGCCAGCAGCTCAATGCGGGGGAACTACGAGCAGTACTTC
14 | - | TRBJ2-1 | TRBV2 | - | CASSGDSAYNEQFF | TGTGCCAGCAGTGGGGACTCGGCCTACAATGAGCAGTTCTTC
14 | - | TRBJ2-7 | TRBV11-2 | TRBD2 | CASSSRGLSYEQYF | TGTGCCAGCAGCAGCCGGGGACTATCCTACGAGCAGTACTTC
14 | few | TRBJ1-3 | TRBV30 | - | CAYNFAPSGNTIYF | TGTGCCTACAACTTTGCCCCCTCTGGAAACACCATATATTTT
15 | - | TRBJ2-5 | TRBV28 | - | CASSAPLERLKTQYF | TGTGCCAGCAGTGCCCCACTCGAGAGGCTGAAGACCCAGTACTTC
16 | few | TRBJ2-2 | TRBV9 | - | CASSVLDSGATGELFF | TGTGCCAGCAGCGTCCTGGACAGCGGGGCAACCGGGGAGCTGTTTTTT
11 | - | TRBJ2-1 | TRBV25-1 | - | CASSRVNEQFF | TGTGCCAGCAGCAGGGTGAATGAGCAGTTCTTC
11 | - | TRBJ2-5 | TRBV20-1 | - | CSARIGETQYF | TGCAGTGCTAGGATCGGGGAGACCCAGTACTTC
15 | - | TRBJ1-5 | TRBV6-1 | TRBD1 | CASSEPRQGREPQHF | TGTGCCAGCAGTGAACCCCGACAGGGGCGGGAGCCCCAGCATTTT
15 | few | TRBJ1-6 | TRBV2 | TRBD1 | CASRDRSSYNSPLHF | TGTGCCAGCAGGGACAGGAGCTCCTATAATTCACCCCTCCACTTT
15 | few | TRBJ2-2 | TRBV5-6 | - | CASSPTTGFDGELFF | TGTGCCAGCAGCCCCACCACAGGGTTTGACGGGGAGCTGTTTTTT
16 | - | TRBJ2-7 | TRBV5-5 | TRBD2 | CASAPHLGLAGVEQYF | TGTGCCAGCGCACCTCACCTCGGACTAGCGGGGGTCGAGCAGTACTTC
14 | - | TRBJ1-3 | TRBV18 | - | CASSPVGSGNTIYF | TGTGCCAGCTCACCAGTAGGGTCTGGAAACACCATATATTTT
16 | - | TRBJ2-2 | TRBV10-3 | TRBD1 | CAIRVSRQGNTGELFF | TGTGCCATCAGGGTTTCGAGACAGGGTAACACCGGGGAGCTGTTTTTT
16 | - | TRBJ1-5 | TRBV2 | TRBD1 | CASSGPGQGSNQPQHF | TGTGCCAGCAGTGGACCGGGACAGGGGAGCAATCAGCCCCAGCATTTT
13 | - | TRBJ2-5 | TRBV5-1 | - | CASSLRTRETQYF | TGCGCCAGCAGCCTTAGGACGAGGGAGACCCAGTACTTC
19 | - | TRBJ2-1 | TRBV7-2 | TRBD2 | CASSLVGTSGRKSYNEQFF | TGTGCCAGCAGCTTAGTCGGGACTAGCGGGAGGAAGTCCTACAATGAGCAGTTCTTC
12 | - | TRBJ2-7 | TRBV18 | - | CASRGQSYEQYF | TGTGCCAGCCGTGGACAGTCCTACGAGCAGTACTTC
14 | few | TRBJ1-4 | TRBV5-6 | - | CASSLGGRPEKLFF | TGTGCCAGCAGCTTGGGGGGAAGGCCTGAAAAACTGTTTTTT
15 | - | TRBJ1-3 | TRBV5-1 | - | CASSLGPGTGNTIYF | TGCGCCAGCAGCTTGGGCCCAGGGACTGGAAACACCATATATTTT
16 | - | TRBJ2-1 | TRBV28 | - | CASSPGGGNFYNEQFF | TGTGCCAGCAGTCCCGGCGGAGGGAACTTCTACAATGAGCAGTTCTTC
17 | - | TRBJ1-2 | TRBV5-1 | TRBD1 | CASSPDLIRDRGNGYTF | TGCGCCAGCAGCCCGGACCTTATCCGGGACAGGGGGAATGGCTACACCTTC
15 | - | TRBJ2-7 | TRBV7-2 | - | CASAPARVSSYEQYF | TGTGCCAGCGCCCCCGCTAGGGTGAGCTCCTACGAGCAGTACTTC
13 | - | TRBJ1-2 | TRBV7-9 | - | CASSLLSEGGYTF | TGTGCCAGCAGCTTATTGAGCGAGGGCGGCTACACCTTC
15 | once | TRBJ2-1 | TRBV10-2 | - | CASSESRLGGTKQFF | TGCGCCAGCAGTGAGTCGAGGTTGGGTGGAACGAAGCAGTTCTTC
13 | once | TRBJ2-1 | TRBV19 | - | CASGGWGYNEQFF | TGTGCCAGTGGGGGATGGGGGTACAATGAGCAGTTCTTC
15 | - | TRBJ1-5 | TRBV5-6 | - | CASSLKPFLNQPQHF | TGTGCCAGCAGCTTGAAGCCATTCCTCAATCAGCCCCAGCATTTT
15 | - | TRBJ1-1 | TRBV6-5 | TRBD1 | CASSAPRGPNTEAFF | TGTGCCAGCAGTGCCCCCAGGGGGCCGAACACTGAAGCTTTCTTT
13 | few | TRBJ2-3 | TRBV27 | TRBD2 | CASSSGGVYTQYF | TGTGCCAGCAGTTCCGGGGGGGTCTATACGCAGTATTTT
14 | - | TRBJ2-3 | TRBV5-1 | - | CASSLGTGTDTQYF | TGCGCCAGCAGCTTGGGGACGGGCACAGATACGCAGTATTTT
15 | - | TRBJ1-6 | TRBV5-1 | TRBD1 | CASSPDRRANSPLHF | TGCGCCAGCAGCCCGGACAGGCGAGCCAATTCACCCCTCCACTTT
15 | - | TRBJ2-2 | TRBV5-5 | TRBD1 | CASSRTGEDTGELFF | TGTGCCAGCAGCCGGACAGGGGAGGACACCGGGGAGCTGTTTTTT
12 | - | TRBJ1-5 | TRBV28 | TRBD1 | CASSLQGQPQHF | TGTGCCAGCAGCTTACAGGGGCAGCCCCAGCATTTT
16 | - | TRBJ2-2 | TRBV4-1 | TRBD2 | CASRVSGSGNTGELFF | TGCGCCAGCAGGGTAAGCGGGAGTGGTAACACCGGGGAGCTGTTTTTT
15 | - | TRBJ1-6 | TRBV18 | TRBD1 | CASSPEGQGNSPLHF | TGTGCCAGCTCACCAGAGGGACAGGGAAATTCACCCCTCCACTTT
15 | - | TRBJ1-5 | TRBV18 | TRBD1 | CASSLSGTGAQPQHF | TGTGCCAGCTCACTGTCCGGGACAGGGGCTCAGCCCCAGCATTTT
14 | - | TRBJ1-4 | TRBV5-1 | TRBD1 | CASRGQGNNEKLFF | TGCGCCAGCAGGGGACAGGGCAATAATGAAAAACTGTTTTTT
16 | - | TRBJ2-1 | TRBV19 | - | CASSTVGPISYNEQFF | TGTGCCAGTAGTACGGTGGGACCGATTTCCTACAATGAGCAGTTCTTC
13 | - | TRBJ1-1 | TRBV4-2 | - | CASSQGIHLEAFF | TGTGCCAGCAGCCAAGGCATTCACCTTGAAGCTTTCTTT
14 | - | TRBJ1-6 | TRBV7-9 | - | CASSLTGYNSPLHF | TGTGCCAGCAGCTTAACAGGTTATAATTCACCCCTCCACTTT
13 | - | TRBJ2-5 | TRBV15 | TRBD1 | CATSNRGQETQYF | TGTGCCACCAGCAACAGGGGACAAGAGACCCAGTACTTC
15 | - | TRBJ1-1 | TRBV19 | TRBD1 | CASSIEYRGNTEAFF | TGTGCCAGTAGTATAGAATACAGGGGGAACACTGAAGCTTTCTTT
14 | many | TRBJ1-6 | TRBV6-6 | TRBD1 | CASSSDRGNSPLHF | TGTGCCAGCAGTTCGGACAGGGGAAATTCACCCCTCCACTTT
13 | - | TRBJ1-1 | TRBV19 | - | CASSIQGSTEAFF | TGTGCCAGTAGTATTCAGGGGAGCACTGAAGCTTTCTTT